This T cell receptor (beta chain) was retrieved from a study of shared clonotypes between healthy human individuals. Study results and limitations: Generation probabilities were higher for clonotypes shared across all four sorted-subset donors than for unshared ones.

Naive CD8 cells comprised CD45RO-negative, CCR7-positively selected cells, excluding terminally differentiated effector memory CD45RA+ cells. Deletions cut 5 bases from V and 0 bases from J, with 10 bases between. CDR1 is LNHNV, CDR2 YYDKDF, per germline (reference sequence). The CDR3 loop spans 15 amino acids. Remarks on this clone: Antigen specificity is unknown.

Here immunoSEQ multiplex PCR was the method, and the copy in TCRdb shows in-frame clones only, minus some. The repertoire holds about 2 million clones, roughly 94% seen once, with about 1.1% in the top ten. The TCR comes from a man younger than 30 in good health. Sequencing used naive CD8+ T cells sorted from blood. The V gene is TRBV15, the J gene TRBJ2-2; tentatively, D is TRBD1 (5 bases). The CDR3 DNA reads TGTGCCACCAGCCTTGGGGCTACGAACACCGGGGAGCTGTTTTTT. Translation: CATSLGATNTGELFF.